These 5 T cell receptor beta chains were sequenced from one sample in a study of T-cell reconstitution after alpha-beta-depleted transplantation in children. Their target antigens are unknown. Study-level findings and limits: At one year after transplant, newly produced T cells mostly accounted for T-cell counts and diversity.

Unique molecular identifiers were used to barcode this TCRbeta library. TCRdb independently ran MiXCR on the PCR reads; one entry per CDR3 protein. Of hundreds of thousands of distinct CDR3 sequences in the sample, 6% to 10% are singletons; the top ten hold about 8.2%. Source: peripheral blood, taken 360 days after TCRalphabeta/CD19-depleted stem cell transplant. The receptor set was obtained from a female patient between 2 and 15 years old who had a stem cell transplant for Fanconi anemia, so the T cells may come from the graft donor.

In its sample, this clonotype was seen a few times. The chain combines TRBV11-1 with TRBJ2-2, with D maybe TRBD1 (8 bases). The germline CDR1 and CDR2 sequences are SGHAT and FQDESV (reference sequence). The CDR3 has 18 residues. The germline V and J ends were trimmed by 7 bases and 2 bases, with 23 bases remaining between them. The CDR3, as DNA: TGTGCCAGCATCTCTGGGGGGGACAGGAATTACAACACCGGGGAGCTGTTTTTT. It translates to CASISGGDRNYNTGELFF.

This clonotype has ten or more counts. V is TRBV27 and J is TRBJ2-7, with 8 bases aligning to TRBD2. CDR3 length equals 13 residues. Germline V gene sequence: CDR1 MNHEY, CDR2 SMNVEV (reference sequence). V was pared by 6 bases and J by 1 base, with 2 bases of the junction left unmatched. The DNA of the CDR3 is TGTGCCAGCAGACTAGCGGAGTCCTACGAGCAGTACTTC. Protein sequence: CASRLAESYEQYF.

The chain recombines TRBV24-1 with TRBJ1-6; D gene uncertain. The CDR3 is made up of 12 amino acids. From germline, CDR1 is KGHDR and CDR2 SFDVKD. Trimming pared 5 bases from V and 7 bases from J, leaving 5 bases between. The CDR3 sequence is CATSAGNSPLHF. The CDR3 region has the DNA TGTGCCACCAGTGCAGGAAATTCACCCCTCCACTTT.

This clonotype was seen ten or more times. The chain couples TRBV28 to TRBJ2-7, with unresolved D. This CDR3 has 12 amino acids. From germline, CDR1 is MDHEN and CDR2 SYDVKM. Between the trimmed V and J ends, which lost 2 bases and 4 bases, there was a span of 6 bases. The CDR3 protein is CASSLPRYEQYF. In DNA form, the CDR3 reads TGTGCCAGCAGTTTACCTAGATACGAGCAGTACTTC.

This clonotype was detected many times. The chain employs TRBV15 and TRBJ2-5; 7 nucleotides match TRBD1. With V trimmed by 0 bases and J by 5 bases, 3 bases remained unmatched. Germline V CDR1 and CDR2: LNHNV, YYDKDF (reference sequence). The CDR3 is 14 residues long. DNA of the CDR3: TGTGCCACCAGCAGAGAGAGGGGGCTGGAGACCCAGTACTTC. This gives the protein CATSRERGLETQYF.